The rows below give T cell receptor beta chains drawn from one sample of a study of cytomegalovirus exposure and HLA in healthy donors. Clones were sequenced by immunoSEQ multiplex PCR, and TCRdb holds only the in-frame ones, with some missing. Of more than 95,000 clones listed, about four fifths are singletons. What was sequenced was PBMCs. All receptors derive from a woman aged 40 to 49 in good health and CMV-seropositive. Each CDR3 is given without its conserved first and last residue. Clone sizes are given selectively: once, few, many, or a class where the clone is expanded.

j_call cdr3_length v_call clone_size cdr3_aa
TRBJ1-4 11 TRBV25-1 - ASIAGTNEKLF
TRBJ1-5 13 TRBV7-8 - ASSLGGQPNQPQH
TRBJ2-3 15 TRBV19 - ASSIVPRAECTDTQY
TRBJ2-5 14 TRBV7-8 - ASSLASGSVGETQY
TRBJ2-3 14 TRBV9 - ASSVAAGGVVDTQY
TRBJ1-1 15 TRBV5-6 - ASSRGQGRLMNTEAF
TRBJ1-4 14 TRBV10-3 - AITRTGRVSNEKLF
TRBJ2-7 12 TRBV11-3 once ASSSRGHIYEQY
TRBJ2-6 15 TRBV5-1 - ASSSGGFQSGANVLT
TRBJ1-2 12 TRBV14 - ASSHRDSTYGYT
TRBJ2-1 13 TRBV6-1 once ASGEGTSGIYRQF
TRBJ1-2 15 TRBV9 few ASSVETQGPAEYGYT
TRBJ1-4 13 TRBV7-9 - SSSSWTGPNEKLF
TRBJ1-1 9 TRBV10-2 - ASSGGQEAF